A few counts support the clone carrying this T cell receptor (beta chain). In TCRdb, the 5' RACE reads were re-called with MiXCR into one record per CDR3 protein. The table has around 320,000 distinct CDR3 sequences, 14% seen once; the top ten hold around 20%. V lost 7 bases and J 5 bases, leaving 11 bases between the germline ends. Germline V gene sequence: CDR1 MDHEN, CDR2 SYDVKM. This CDR3 is built from 12 residues. The entry originates in a study of T-cell memory formation after mild COVID-19. Study context: TCR clusters largely stayed donor specific.

The chain couples TRBV28 to TRBJ1-1; D ambiguous. Sequencing input: PBMCs or a T cell subset sorted from them (not recorded which). The source of this sequence is a man in his late teens or twenties who had mild COVID-19 (a few samples of this study predate the infection). Cell type and time point are not known. The chain's CDR3 is CASTPTKTEAFF. The CDR3 DNA sequence: TGTGCCAGCACCCCGACCAAGACTGAAGCTTTCTTT.